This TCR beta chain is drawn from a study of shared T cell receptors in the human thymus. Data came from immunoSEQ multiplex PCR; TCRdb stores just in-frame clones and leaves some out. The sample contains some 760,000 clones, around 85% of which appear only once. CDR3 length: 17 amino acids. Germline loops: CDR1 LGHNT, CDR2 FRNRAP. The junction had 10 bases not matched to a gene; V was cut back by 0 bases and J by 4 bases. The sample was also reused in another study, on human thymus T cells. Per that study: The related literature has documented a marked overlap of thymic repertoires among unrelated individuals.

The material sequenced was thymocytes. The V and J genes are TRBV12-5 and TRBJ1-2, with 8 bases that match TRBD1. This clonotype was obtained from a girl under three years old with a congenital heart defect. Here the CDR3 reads CASGLVIPGQESYGYTF. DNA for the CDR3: TGTGCTAGTGGTTTGGTAATTCCGGGACAGGAGTCCTATGGCTACACCTTC.